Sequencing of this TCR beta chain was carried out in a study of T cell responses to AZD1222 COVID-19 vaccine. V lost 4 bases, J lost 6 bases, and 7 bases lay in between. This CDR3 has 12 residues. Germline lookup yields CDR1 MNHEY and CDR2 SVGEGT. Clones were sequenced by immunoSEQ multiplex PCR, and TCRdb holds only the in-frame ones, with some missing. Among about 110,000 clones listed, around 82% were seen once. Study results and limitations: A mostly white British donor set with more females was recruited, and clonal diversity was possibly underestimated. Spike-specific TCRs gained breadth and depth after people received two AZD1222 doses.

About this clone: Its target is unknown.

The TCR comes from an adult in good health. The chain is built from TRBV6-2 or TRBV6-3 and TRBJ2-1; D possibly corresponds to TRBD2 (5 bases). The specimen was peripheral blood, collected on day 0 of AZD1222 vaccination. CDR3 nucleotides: TGTGCCAGCAGTTTTGCGGGCAATGAGCAGTTCTTC. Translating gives CASSFAGNEQFF.